The 6 T cell receptor beta chains listed next were all sequenced from one sample in a study of glioma-infiltrating T cells. The iRepertoire nested amplicon-rescue multiplex PCR amplified TCR alpha and beta CDR3s from RNA. MiXCR, run by TCRdb on the multiplex PCR reads, gives a single entry per CDR3 protein. Of over 15,000 distinct CDR3 sequences listed, 58% were seen once; the top ten hold approximately 40%. The sample consisted of glioma tissue, nonneoplastic brain tissue, or PBMCs (not recorded which). The receptors stem from a human donor with low-grade glioma or glioblastoma, undergoing nonglioma brain surgery, or in good health (not recorded which).

This clonotype rates as medium-sized. This rearrangement joins TRBV4-1 to TRBJ2-1, with 13 nucleotides matching TRBD2. The CDR3 has 18 residues. Losses at the gene ends were 0 bases for V and 8 bases for J; bases not matched to a gene: 10. Germline-derived CDR1 and CDR2 are MGHRA and YSYEKL. CDR3 bases: TGCGCCAGCAGCCAAGAATGGACTAGCGGGAGCAGGATGGATGAGCAGTTCTTC. It is translated as CASSQEWTSGSRMDEQFF.

The chain uses TRBV20-1 and TRBJ1-2; D is uncertain. The CDR3 totals 15 residues. V was trimmed by 0 bases and J by 0 bases, leaving 11 bases between them. CDR1 and CDR2 (germline): DFQATT, SNEGSKA (reference sequence). CDR3 nucleotides: TGCAGTGCTAGAGATTTGCGGCGGTCTAACTATGGCTACACCTTC. Translated, it gives CSARDLRRSNYGYTF.

As regards this clonotype: The CDR3 does not close with the conserved phenylalanine or tryptophan, likely indicating a read error. The rearrangement uses TRBV27 and TRBJ1-1, with D uncertain. This CDR3 comprises 13 residues. Germline CDR1 reads MNHEY; CDR2 reads SMNVEV (reference sequence). The CDR3 bases are TGTGCAAGCAGTTGGACGGGAGACACTGAAGCTTTCTTA. Its protein is CASSWTGDTEAFL.

This sequence joins TRBV20-1 and TRBJ2-2; TRBD1 is a possible D gene (6 bases). There are 15 residues in the CDR3. Trimming pared 0 bases from V and 0 bases from J, leaving 8 bases between. Germline loops: CDR1 DFQATT, CDR2 SNEGSKA (reference sequence). DNA for the CDR3: TGCAGTGCTAGAGATGGGACAACGAACACCGGGGAGCTGTTTTTT. Translated: CSARDGTTNTGELFF.

By share, this clonotype ranks as large (0.1 to 1%). The chain is built from TRBV7-6 and TRBJ2-7, with a possible D match to TRBD1 (6 bases). Germline V lookup: CDR1 SGHVS, CDR2 FNYEAQ. V shed 0 bases and J shed 1 base, with 7 bases lying between them. The CDR3 spans 14 residues. Here the CDR3 reads CASSLATGSYEQYF. CDR3 nucleotides: TGTGCCAGCAGCTTAGCGACAGGATCCTACGAGCAGTACTTC.

The chain is built from TRBV7-2 and TRBJ2-1, with D unclear. The V end lost 0 bases, the J end lost 5 bases, and 8 bases lay between the germline ends. Germline V CDR1 and CDR2: SGHTA, FQGNSA. The CDR3 totals 14 residues. For the CDR3, the DNA is TGTGCCAGCAGCTTAGCGTTTCGGGACAATGAGCAGTTCTTC. Its protein is CASSLAFRDNEQFF.